Below, 7 T cell receptor beta chains from the same sample are listed, as sequenced in a study of T-cell reconstitution after alpha-beta-depleted transplantation in children. For TCRbeta, the library was prepared with unique molecular identifiers. TCRdb called the PCR reads again in MiXCR, with one record for every CDR3 protein. The table lists around 410,000 distinct CDR3 sequences, around 9.9% of them singletons. The specimen was PBMCs from the stem cell graft donor, collected from the stem cell graft. These receptors all stem from a human donor who donated a stem cell graft to a child with acute myeloid leukemia.

This chain connects TRBV10-3 to TRBJ2-4, with unresolved D. CDR3 length equals 17 residues. Deletions cut 0 bases from V and 5 bases from J, with 17 bases between. Germline V CDR1 and CDR2: ENHRY, SYGVKD. The CDR3 DNA sequence: TGTGCCATCAGTGAGTCGATAGCTAGACCGGGCGAAAACATTCAGTACTTC. It translates to CAISESIARPGENIQYF.

This clonotype was counted between two and nine times. The chain uses TRBV9 and TRBJ2-3; D might be TRBD2 (6 bases). With 4 bases removed from V and 0 bases from J, the gap between germline ends came to 15 bases. Germline V gives CDR1 SGDLS, CDR2 YYNGEE. The CDR3 is 16 amino acids. The CDR3, as DNA: TGTGCCAGCAGCCCCAGGTGGGGACTTAGCACAGATACGCAGTATTTT. Translating it yields CASSPRWGLSTDTQYF.

The chain's CDR3 is CASSEQLAGGLAYEQYF. The CDR3 DNA follows: TGCGCCAGCAGTGAGCAACTAGCGGGAGGATTAGCCTACGAGCAGTACTTC. The chain joins TRBV10-2 to TRBJ2-7, with 12 bases that match TRBD2. J gave up 2 bases and V 2 bases, and 7 bases lay outside the gene matches. From germline, CDR1 is WSHSY and CDR2 SAAADI. The CDR3 length is 17 residues.

The table lists this clonotype with a few counts. DNA for the CDR3: TGTGCCATCAGTGAGTCGAGGTGGACAGGGGCTCAAGAGACCCAGTACTTC. It codes for CAISESRWTGAQETQYF. The chain recombines TRBV10-3 with TRBJ2-5; 9 nucleotides match TRBD1. The CDR3 runs to 17 residues. Trimming cost V 0 bases and J 2 bases; bases outside gene matches: 7. Germline assignment: CDR1 ENHRY and CDR2 SYGVKD.

This clonotype appeared a few times. The rearrangement links TRBV29-1 to TRBJ2-7; D call uncertain. CDR1 and CDR2 (germline): SQVTM, ANQGSEA. The V end was cut by 5 bases, the J end by 1 base, with 9 bases between. This CDR3 comprises 12 residues. The chain's CDR3 is CSVRIGSYEQYF. The CDR3 DNA reads TGCAGCGTTCGGATCGGATCCTACGAGCAGTACTTC.

The sample holds a few counts of this clonotype. The chain uses TRBV5-1 and TRBJ2-5, with D possibly being TRBD1 (6 bases). The germline V gene encodes CDR1 SGHRS and CDR2 YFSETQ. This CDR3 spans 13 amino acids. V was trimmed by 4 bases and J by 3 bases, leaving 10 bases between them. The DNA of the CDR3 is TGCGCCAGCAGCCGGACAGTAAAAGAGACCCAGTACTTC. This translates into CASSRTVKETQYF.

The gene calls are TRBV20-1 and TRBJ1-4; D uncertain. V was shortened by 6 bases and J by 4 bases, with 12 bases between the two germline ends. The CDR3 consists of 13 residues. Germline loops: CDR1 DFQATT, CDR2 SNEGSKA (reference sequence). CDR3 DNA: TGCAGTGCCCGGACCGGGTATAATGAAAAACTGTTTTTT. Translating gives CSARTGYNEKLFF.